These 28 T cell receptor beta chains share one sample of origin, sequenced in a study of blood T cell repertoires in COVID-19. Sequencing used immunoSEQ multiplex PCR; TCRdb keeps in-frame clones, though not all of them. Of some 130,000 clones detected, 85% to 90% appear once; the ten largest clones hold less than 5.5%. Source material: peripheral blood. These receptors were collected from a man aged 55 to 70 with COVID-19, enrolled during active disease.

The chain carries TRBV18 and TRBJ1-3; no clear D gene. The CDR3 is made up of 15 amino acids. Trimming left V 1 base short and J 0 bases short, with 7 bases between. Germline V gene lookup returns CDR1 KGHSH and CDR2 LQKENI. CDR3 loop: CASSPQESSGNTIYF. In DNA form, the CDR3 reads TGTGCCAGCTCACCACAGGAGAGCTCTGGAAACACCATATATTTT.

This chain connects TRBV7-2 to TRBJ1-1, with 11 nucleotides matching TRBD1. This CDR3 has 16 residues. Germline V CDR1 and CDR2: SGHTA, FQGNSA. J was trimmed by 3 bases and V by 0 bases; bases with no gene match: 3. The CDR3 DNA reads as TGTGCCAGCAGCTTAGCGGACAGGGGGCGGGACACTGAAGCTTTCTTT. This codes for CASSLADRGRDTEAFF.

This clone has a single count. The rearrangement joins TRBV9 to TRBJ2-3; D perhaps matches TRBD2 (5 bases). The germline V gene has CDR1 SGDLS and CDR2 YYNGEE. The V end was cut by 4 bases, the J end by 0 bases, with 12 bases between. The CDR3 loop spans 15 amino acids. CDR3 sequence (DNA): TGTGCCAGCAGCTTAGTTTGGACTAGCACAGATACGCAGTATTTT. This codes for CASSLVWTSTDTQYF.

The chain links TRBV7-8 to TRBJ2-7; the D call may be TRBD1 or TRBD2 (5 bases each). Germline V gene lookup returns CDR1 SGHVS and CDR2 FQNEAQ. Trimming cost V 5 bases and J 2 bases, with 13 bases left between them. The CDR3 is 14 residues long. Written as DNA, the CDR3 is TGTGCCAGCAGCATAGGGGTCGGGACCTACGAGCAGTACTTC. Amino acids: CASSIGVGTYEQYF.

J is TRBJ2-5 and V is TRBV18, with D hard to call. The CDR3 loop spans 13 amino acids. Germline assignment: CDR1 KGHSH and CDR2 LQKENI. Deletions cut 2 bases from V and 2 bases from J, with 6 bases between. The CDR3 loop reads CASSPGRQETQYF. For the CDR3, the DNA is TGTGCCAGCTCACCAGGCAGACAAGAGACCCAGTACTTC.

V gene TRBV5-1 combines with J gene TRBJ1-5; no firm D call. The CDR3 is 16 amino acids. V was shortened by 0 bases and J by 3 bases, with 13 bases between the two germline ends. Germline values: CDR1 SGHRS, CDR2 YFSETQ. The CDR3 loop reads CASSLGFGTPNQPQHF. The DNA for the CDR3 is TGCGCCAGCAGCTTGGGTTTTGGCACCCCCAATCAGCCCCAGCATTTT.

The J gene is TRBJ1-5, the V gene TRBV28; D may be TRBD1 (5 bases). Germline loops: CDR1 MDHEN, CDR2 SYDVKM. Trimming left V 6 bases short and J 3 bases short, with 9 bases between. The CDR3 loop spans 13 amino acids. CDR3 nucleotide sequence: TGTGCCAGCAGCACCGGACACAATCAGCCCCAGCATTTT. Amino acid sequence: CASSTGHNQPQHF.

The chain couples TRBV10-3 to TRBJ2-5, with D possibly matching TRBD2 (5 bases). V was clipped by 0 bases and J by 5 bases, with 13 bases between them. Looked up from germline, CDR1 is ENHRY and CDR2 is SYGVKD. This CDR3 is built from 15 residues. The DNA of the CDR3 is TGTGCCATCAGTGAGTCGAGGTCCGGCGGGGAGACCCAGTACTTC. The encoded protein is CAISESRSGGETQYF.

The chain couples TRBV5-1 to TRBJ1-6, with 9 nucleotides matching TRBD1. The CDR3 length is 20 residues. Germline V gives CDR1 SGHRS, CDR2 YFSETQ. With V trimmed by 5 bases and J by 9 bases, 24 bases remained unmatched. CDR3 protein: CASSRSDNRGLRHLISPLHF. The DNA for the CDR3 is TGCGCCAGCAGTAGGTCCGATAACAGGGGGCTCCGACATCTCATTTCACCCCTCCACTTT.

The chain is built from TRBV19 and TRBJ1-3; D ambiguous. This CDR3 is built from 13 residues. Germline CDR1 LNHDA, CDR2 SQIVND (reference sequence). Trimming shortened V by 8 bases and J by 0 bases, and 8 bases separated the two germline ends. The DNA for the CDR3 is TGTGCCAGTCAAGGGAGCTCTGGAAACACCATATATTTT. Its protein product is CASQGSSGNTIYF.

The chain joins TRBV29-1 to TRBJ1-1; the D is unclear. Trimming left V 4 bases short and J 4 bases short, with 7 bases between. This CDR3 comprises 11 residues. Germline CDR1 and CDR2: SQVTM and ANQGSEA. CDR3 sequence reads: CSVARLTEAFF. The DNA for the CDR3 is TGCAGCGTTGCCCGACTCACTGAAGCTTTCTTT.

The rearrangement uses TRBV18 and TRBJ2-7; 7 bases are shared with TRBD1. Trimming at V came to 2 bases and at J to 6 bases, leaving 7 bases not matched to a gene. Germline V lookup: CDR1 KGHSH, CDR2 LQKENI. The CDR3 covers 14 residues. CDR3 DNA: TGTGCCAGCTCACCAGGGGGACAGTTGTTCGAGCAGTACTTC. This gives the protein CASSPGGQLFEQYF.

This clone came up a few times. The rearrangement joins TRBV2 to TRBJ1-1, with 7 bases lining up with TRBD1. From germline, CDR1 is SNHLY and CDR2 FYNNEI. CDR3 length: 16 residues. V was clipped by 0 bases and J by 0 bases; unmatched bases: 4. CDR3 nucleotides: TGTGCCAGCAGTGAAGCGCCCGGGACAGTGAACACTGAAGCTTTCTTT. Translating gives CASSEAPGTVNTEAFF.

Written as DNA, the CDR3 is TGTGCCAGTAGTATCGTATCAGCTGGAAACACCATATATTTT. The encoded protein is CASSIVSAGNTIYF. The chain employs TRBV19 and TRBJ1-3; D ambiguous. This CDR3 has 14 amino acids. Trimming removed 3 bases from V and 2 bases from J, with 8 bases in between. CDR1 LNHDA and CDR2 SQIVND come from the germline V gene (reference sequence).

This clone has a handful of counts. The chain employs TRBV9 and TRBJ1-1; no definite D call. The ends were cut back, 0 bases at V and 0 bases at J, with 18 bases in the middle. Germline CDR1 and CDR2: SGDLS and YYNGEE. The CDR3 has 18 residues. CDR3 nucleotide sequence: TGTGCCAGCAGCGTAGATAGTCGCAGGCCTCTCATGAACACTGAAGCTTTCTTT. This sequence encodes CASSVDSRRPLMNTEAFF.

This clone was found once. The J gene is TRBJ1-6, the V gene TRBV28, with 8 positions matching TRBD1. The junction had 10 bases not matched to a gene; V was cut back by 5 bases and J by 7 bases. The CDR3 contains 16 residues. Germline CDR1 reads MDHEN; CDR2 reads SYDVKM. CDR3 sequence (DNA): TGTGCCAGCAGTATAGCCGGACAGGGAAGCAATTCACCCCTCCACTTT. This encodes CASSIAGQGSNSPLHF.

The V call is TRBV4-1, the J call TRBJ1-2; the D gene is possibly TRBD1 (5 bases). Germline-derived CDR1 and CDR2 are MGHRA and YSYEKL. Deletions cut 0 bases from V and 6 bases from J, with 11 bases between. The CDR3 covers 14 residues. CDR3 protein: CASSQDEGADGYTF. Here the CDR3 DNA reads TGCGCCAGCAGCCAAGATGAAGGGGCTGATGGCTACACCTTC.

The genes are TRBV19 and TRBJ1-3; maybe TRBD1 (5 bases). V gave up 4 bases and J gave up 0 bases, with 13 bases separating them. CDR3 size: 16 residues. Germline V gene lookup returns CDR1 LNHDA and CDR2 SQIVND (reference sequence). This CDR3 is CASSTKGVNSGNTIYF. The CDR3 nucleotides are TGTGCCAGTAGTACTAAAGGGGTTAACTCTGGAAACACCATATATTTT.

The V and J genes are TRBV5-4 and TRBJ1-2, with D tentatively TRBD1 (5 bases). The CDR3 has 15 residues. CDR1 SGHNT and CDR2 YYREEE come from the germline V gene (reference sequence). The V end was cut by 0 bases, the J end by 7 bases, with 16 bases between. This CDR3 reads CASSLGGDQTVGYTF. CDR3 DNA sequence: TGTGCCAGCAGCTTGGGCGGGGACCAGACGGTTGGCTACACCTTC.

The chain recombines TRBV11-3 with TRBJ2-1; TRBD2 agrees at 7 bases. Trimming at V came to 5 bases and at J to 4 bases, leaving 2 bases not matched to a gene. The CDR3 contains 13 residues. Per germline, CDR1 SGHNT and CDR2 YENEEA. CDR3 sequence (DNA): TGTGCCAGCAGCACCGGGGGGTACAATGAGCAGTTCTTC. Its translation is CASSTGGYNEQFF.

The V gene is TRBV12-3 or TRBV12-4, the J gene TRBJ1-6, with 10 bases lining up with TRBD1. The junction had 4 bases not matched to a gene; V was cut back by 10 bases and J by 7 bases. This CDR3 comprises 13 residues. DNA of the CDR3: TGTGCCACTGGGACAGGGGTGAATTCACCCCTCCACTTT. Translating it yields CATGTGVNSPLHF.

V usage is TRBV9 and J usage is TRBJ1-2, with no clear D. The length of the CDR3 is 15 residues. Germline V lookup: CDR1 SGDLS, CDR2 YYNGEE. The V and J ends lost 2 bases and 4 bases respectively, with 15 bases between them. The CDR3 sequence: CASSVAPGSGYGYTF. CDR3 sequence (DNA): TGTGCCAGCAGCGTTGCTCCCGGAAGCGGCTATGGCTACACCTTC.

In nucleotides, the CDR3 is TGTGCCAGCAGCCCCGGACAGGGTAGTAGGAACGAGCAGTACTTC. Translated, it gives CASSPGQGSRNEQYF. The chain joins TRBV7-2 to TRBJ2-7; 8 positions agree with TRBD1. Unmatched junction bases numbered 11, after V lost 5 bases and J lost 5 bases. Germline V lookup: CDR1 SGHTA, CDR2 FQGNSA. The CDR3 runs 15 residues.

This chain links TRBV29-1 with TRBJ1-4; TRBD1 is a possible D gene (6 bases). This CDR3 comprises 13 residues. V dropped 3 bases and J dropped 6 bases, with 11 bases sitting between them. CDR1 and CDR2 (germline): SQVTM, ANQGSEA. In nucleotides, the CDR3 is TGCAGCGTTGAGGGGGGGGCTGATGAAAAACTGTTTTTT. It codes for CSVEGGADEKLFF.

The genes are TRBV19 and TRBJ1-2; a weak D match, TRBD1 (5 bases). This CDR3 region has 14 residues. Between the trimmed V and J ends, which lost 6 bases and 0 bases, there was a span of 11 bases. Germline values: CDR1 LNHDA, CDR2 SQIVND (reference sequence). The CDR3 DNA sequence: TGTGCCAGTAGAAAGACAGCCTCTAACTATGGCTACACCTTC. It encodes CASRKTASNYGYTF.

The chain employs TRBV9 and TRBJ1-1; D is perhaps TRBD1 (5 bases). This CDR3 has 13 amino acids. V gave up 0 bases and J gave up 3 bases, with 6 bases separating them. Germline CDR1 SGDLS, CDR2 YYNGEE. For the CDR3, the DNA is TGTGCCAGCAGCGTAGGGGGGGACACTGAAGCTTTCTTT. Translated: CASSVGGDTEAFF.

V is TRBV11-3 and J is TRBJ1-1; no firm D call. The CDR3 is 14 residues long. V lost 4 bases and J lost 5, with 14 bases in between. Germline V gives CDR1 SGHNT, CDR2 YENEEA. DNA of the CDR3: TGTGCCAGCAGCTCCGGAGGCTCGGCGACTGAAGCTTTCTTT. Amino acid sequence: CASSSGGSATEAFF.

Written as DNA, the CDR3 is TGTGCCATCAGCGAGACAGCTAACTATGGCTACACCTTC. Translated, it gives CAISETANYGYTF. The J gene is TRBJ1-2, the V gene TRBV10-3, with a possible D match to TRBD1 (5 bases). The V gene's germline CDR1 is ENHRY and CDR2 SYGVKD. The ends were cut back, 6 bases at V and 0 bases at J, with 8 bases in the middle. This CDR3 is 13 amino acids long.